These 26 T cell receptor beta chains share one sample of origin, sequenced in a study of cytomegalovirus exposure and HLA in healthy donors. Vbeta (60) and Jbeta (13) primers were used in the PCR. Profiled with immunoSEQ multiplex PCR; TCRdb holds only in-frame clones, not every one. The sample has around 50,000 clones, and its top ten clones hold around 16%. Sequencing was carried out using PBMCs. All receptors derive from a male donor in good health and CMV-seronegative.

The chain employs TRBV19 and TRBJ1-5; TRBD1 matches 9 bases. This CDR3 comprises 15 residues. With V trimmed by 5 bases and J by 7 bases, 9 bases remained unmatched. Germline CDR1 LNHDA, CDR2 SQIVND (reference sequence). DNA of the CDR3: TGTGCCAGTAGTTACGCCGGGACAGGGAACCAGCCCCAGCATTTT. As protein: CASSYAGTGNQPQHF.

The chain couples TRBV5-1 to TRBJ1-1, with 8 bases aligning to TRBD1. The germline CDR1 and CDR2 sequences are SGHRS and YFSETQ. Losses at the gene ends were 5 bases for V and 5 bases for J; bases not matched to a gene: 8. The CDR3 spans 14 residues. This CDR3 is CASSRPGGRTEAFF. DNA of the CDR3: TGCGCCAGCAGTCGACCAGGGGGCAGGACTGAAGCTTTCTTT. Full variable domain (outside the CDR3, taken from reference TRBV5-1 and TRBJ1-1): KAGVTQTPRYLIKTRGQQVTLSCSPISGHRSVSWYQQTPGQGLQFLFEYFSETQRNKGNFPGRFSGRQFSNSRSEMNVSTLELGDSALYLCASSRPGGRTEAFFGQGTRLTVV.

This chain links TRBV4-2 with TRBJ1-3; TRBD1 aligns across 7 bases. Per germline, CDR1 LGHNA and CDR2 YNFKEQ. Germline trimming cut 1 base from V and 0 bases from J; bases unmatched to any gene: 9. CDR3 size: 18 residues. CDR3 bases: TGTGCCAGCAGCCAAGGGACAGGAGACGGATACTCTGGAAACACCATATATTTT. It is translated as CASSQGTGDGYSGNTIYF.

The rearrangement joins TRBV13 to TRBJ1-1; a possible D gene is TRBD1 (5 bases). CDR3 length: 14 amino acids. With 5 bases removed from V and 1 base from J, the gap between germline ends came to 11 bases. Germline V gene data show CDR1 as PRHDT and CDR2 as FYEKMQ (reference sequence). The CDR3 DNA is TGTGCCAGCAGCCCCGAAGACAGGAACACTGAAGCTTTCTTT. This sequence encodes CASSPEDRNTEAFF.

Written as DNA, the CDR3 is TGTGCCAGCAAAGCAGGGAGGAACGAAAAACTGTTTTTT. It encodes CASKAGRNEKLFF. V usage is TRBV7-9 and J usage is TRBJ1-4; tentative D call: TRBD1 (5 bases). V was shortened by 7 bases and J by 8 bases, with 14 bases between the two germline ends. This CDR3 is built from 13 residues. Germline assignment: CDR1 SEHNR and CDR2 FQNEAQ (reference sequence).

The V and J genes are TRBV6-1 and TRBJ1-1, with D maybe TRBD1 (6 bases). The V gene's germline CDR1 is MNHNS and CDR2 SASEGT. CDR3 length: 14 residues. The V and J ends lost 5 bases and 5 bases respectively, with 15 bases between them. The CDR3 reads CASSSARGGTEAFF. The CDR3 bases are TGTGCCAGCAGTAGCGCCAGGGGAGGGACTGAAGCTTTCTTT.

The V call is TRBV6-1, the J call TRBJ1-2; 7 nucleotides agree with TRBD1. Germline values: CDR1 MNHNS, CDR2 SASEGT. The CDR3 has 13 amino acids. V gave up 2 bases and J gave up 8 bases; unmatched junction bases: 5. Here the CDR3 DNA reads TGTGCCAGCAGTGAATTACAGGGGCACGGCTACACCTTC. It encodes CASSELQGHGYTF.

V gene TRBV10-1 combines with J gene TRBJ2-2, with 7 bases aligning to TRBD2. Trimming cost V 6 bases and J 5 bases; bases outside gene matches: 9. The CDR3 covers 15 residues. Germline loops: CDR1 WNHNN, CDR2 SYGVQD (reference sequence). The CDR3 is CASSLRGDGTGELFF. The CDR3 region has the DNA TGCGCCAGCAGCCTCCGGGGGGACGGGACCGGGGAGCTGTTTTTT.

The V call is TRBV5-4, the J call TRBJ1-1; D may be TRBD1 (6 bases). V dropped 6 bases and J dropped 4 bases, with 13 bases sitting between them. CDR1 is SGHNT, CDR2 YYREEE, per germline (reference sequence). The CDR3 extends over 13 amino acids. CDR3 protein: CASTPQGVTEAFF. The CDR3 nucleotides read TGTGCCAGCACCCCACAGGGAGTCACTGAAGCTTTCTTT.

The chain combines TRBV10-3 with TRBJ1-1; no definite D call. Trimming took 2 bases from V and 1 from J, leaving 14 bases between them. This CDR3 has 16 amino acids. Germline lookup yields CDR1 ENHRY and CDR2 SYGVKD. CDR3 sequence reads: CAISEAKVRENTEAFF. The DNA for the CDR3 is TGTGCCATCAGTGAGGCAAAGGTGCGGGAGAACACTGAAGCTTTCTTT.

This chain connects TRBV9 to TRBJ1-2, with 10 bases identical to TRBD1. V gave up 4 bases and J gave up 6 bases; unmatched junction bases: 15. There are 17 residues in the CDR3. Germline V gene lookup returns CDR1 SGDLS and CDR2 YYNGEE. The chain's CDR3 is CASSPRTGGTNGDGYTF. The CDR3 DNA is TGTGCCAGCAGCCCGAGGACAGGGGGGACAAATGGGGATGGCTACACCTTC. The full variable domain, in which reference TRBV9 and TRBJ1-2 provide the parts outside the CDR3, is DSGVTQTPKHLITATGQRVTLRCSPRSGDLSVYWYQQSLDQGLQFLIQYYNGEERAKGNILERFSAQQFPDLHSELNLSSLELGDSALYFCASSPRTGGTNGDGYTFGSGTRLTVV.

The chain uses TRBV27 and TRBJ1-2; 10 bases match TRBD1. Germline V lookup: CDR1 MNHEY, CDR2 SMNVEV (reference sequence). V lost 3 bases and J lost 4; bases outside the gene matches: 2. The length of the CDR3 is 14 residues. The CDR3: CASSLGDRGYGYTF. As DNA, the CDR3 is TGTGCCAGCAGTTTGGGGGACAGGGGCTATGGCTACACCTTC.

This chain uses TRBV4-1 with TRBJ2-1; TRBD1 is a possible D gene (6 bases). In germline, CDR1 is MGHRA, CDR2 YSYEKL. Trimming shortened V by 4 bases and J by 5 bases, and 12 bases separated the two germline ends. This CDR3 is built from 14 residues. The CDR3 DNA reads TGCGCCAGCAGCCCTAGGACAGCGAACAATGAGCAGTTCTTC. As protein: CASSPRTANNEQFF.

This chain joins TRBV27 and TRBJ1-3, with TRBD1 matching 7 bases. Losses at the gene ends were 6 bases for V and 0 bases for J; bases not matched to a gene: 5. The CDR3 spans 15 residues. The germline gives CDR1 MNHEY, CDR2 SMNVEV (reference sequence). The CDR3 here is CASRKTGFSGNTIYF. Written as DNA, the CDR3 is TGTGCCAGCAGGAAGACAGGGTTCTCTGGAAACACCATATATTTT.

This sequence joins TRBV6-1 and TRBJ1-5; tentative D call: TRBD1 (5 bases). In germline, CDR1 is MNHNS, CDR2 SASEGT. The CDR3 covers 16 residues. Trimming removed 3 bases from V and 7 bases from J, with 19 bases in between. CDR3 in amino acids: CASSDGGGRLRQPQHF. The CDR3 DNA is TGTGCCAGCAGTGACGGGGGGGGTAGGCTACGCCAGCCCCAGCATTTT.

The genes are TRBV5-4 and TRBJ1-6, with a tentative D call TRBD1 (5 bases). The germline V and J ends were trimmed by 4 bases and 8 bases, with 13 bases remaining between them. The CDR3 has 14 amino acids. Germline CDR1 is SGHNT and CDR2 is YYREEE (reference sequence). CDR3 DNA sequence: TGTGCCAGCAGCCCGGACATCAGGGATTCACCCCTCCACTTT. It specifies CASSPDIRDSPLHF.

This chain joins TRBV5-1 and TRBJ2-5; D gene unclear. With 1 base removed from V and 1 base from J, the gap between germline ends came to 5 bases. The CDR3 is 13 amino acids. The germline CDR1 and CDR2 sequences are SGHRS and YFSETQ. The CDR3 nucleotides read TGCGCCAGCAGCTTGTATCTCCAAGAGACCCAGTACTTC. Translating it yields CASSLYLQETQYF.

The chain couples TRBV4-3 to TRBJ1-2, with a tentative D call TRBD1 (6 bases). Trimming stripped 5 bases from V and 4 bases from J, with 8 bases between. This CDR3 region has 12 residues. Germline V CDR1 and CDR2: LGHNA, YSLEER. The CDR3 DNA reads TGCGCCAGCAGCTTGGACAGCTATGGCTACACCTTC. This gives the protein CASSLDSYGYTF.

This rearrangement joins TRBV11-2 to TRBJ1-1; D unresolved. Germline values: CDR1 SGHAT, CDR2 FQNNGV. The ends were cut back, 5 bases at V and 5 bases at J, with 12 bases in the middle. The CDR3 consists of 13 residues. CDR3 sequence reads: CASSKEMETEAFF. CDR3 DNA: TGTGCCAGCAGCAAAGAGATGGAGACTGAAGCTTTCTTT. Combining the CDR3 with reference TRBV11-2 and TRBJ1-1 gives the whole variable domain EAGVAQSPRYKIIEKRQSVAFWCNPISGHATLYWYQQILGQGPKLLIQFQNNGVVDDSQLPKDRFSAERLKGVDSTLKIQPAKLEDSAVYLCASSKEMETEAFFGQGTRLTVV.

V usage is TRBV9 and J usage is TRBJ2-1, with TRBD1 as a possible D gene (5 bases). The ends were cut back, 3 bases at V and 1 base at J, with 11 bases in the middle. CDR3 size: 15 residues. Germline V gene data show CDR1 as SGDLS and CDR2 as YYNGEE. CDR3 in amino acids: CASSARQSSYNEQFF. The CDR3 DNA is TGTGCCAGCAGCGCCAGACAGTCTTCCTACAATGAGCAGTTCTTC. The full variable domain, with the rest looked up from reference TRBV9 and TRBJ2-1, is DSGVTQTPKHLITATGQRVTLRCSPRSGDLSVYWYQQSLDQGLQFLIQYYNGEERAKGNILERFSAQQFPDLHSELNLSSLELGDSALYFCASSARQSSYNEQFFGPGTRLTVL.

The chain couples TRBV6-1 to TRBJ1-1; D call uncertain. Trimming shortened V by 1 base and J by 5 bases, and 8 bases separated the two germline ends. Germline lookup yields CDR1 MNHNS and CDR2 SASEGT. This CDR3 has 13 residues. The CDR3 DNA follows: TGTGCCAGCAGTGAAGTCGGGGTGACTGAAGCTTTCTTT. It yields the protein CASSEVGVTEAFF.

The J gene is TRBJ2-3, the V gene TRBV13, with a tentative D call TRBD1 (6 bases). This CDR3 contains 13 residues. Germline-derived CDR1 and CDR2 are PRHDT and FYEKMQ (reference sequence). The germline V and J ends were trimmed by 8 bases and 3 bases, with 12 bases remaining between them. Written as DNA, the CDR3 is TGTGCCAGCGGACAGACGGGGACAGATACGCAGTATTTT. Protein: CASGQTGTDTQYF.

The chain joins TRBV7-9 to TRBJ1-5; the D gene is possibly TRBD1 (5 bases). V gave up 4 bases and J gave up 0 bases, with 10 bases separating them. The CDR3 consists of 15 residues. The germline CDR1 and CDR2 sequences are SEHNR and FQNEAQ (reference sequence). This chain's CDR3 is CASSSSGYSNQPQHF. DNA of the CDR3: TGTGCCAGCAGCTCTTCAGGGTATAGCAATCAGCCCCAGCATTTT.

The V call is TRBV15, the J call TRBJ1-2; D is unresolved. The germline gives CDR1 LNHNV, CDR2 YYDKDF (reference sequence). With 0 bases removed from V and 7 bases from J, the gap between germline ends came to 12 bases. The CDR3 covers 14 residues. CDR3 sequence (DNA): TGTGCCACCAGCAGAGATCAACGGGGATTTGGCTACACCTTC. Translated: CATSRDQRGFGYTF.

The rearrangement links TRBV5-1 to TRBJ2-7; TRBD1 matches 9 bases. There are 16 residues in the CDR3. Germline CDR1 and CDR2: SGHRS and YFSETQ. The trim removed 3 bases at V and 3 bases at J, leaving 10 bases unmatched. CDR3 coding DNA: TGCGCCAGCAGCTCTACGCCCGGGACAGGGAGCTACGAGCAGTACTTC. It yields the protein CASSSTPGTGSYEQYF.

The rearrangement joins TRBV6-1 to TRBJ2-6; TRBD1 might be the D (5 bases). Germline CDR1 and CDR2: MNHNS and SASEGT. The CDR3 sequence is 15 residues long. V was cut by 1 base and J by 3 bases, with 7 bases left in between. The CDR3 loop reads CASSEGQGGANVLTF. The CDR3 region has the DNA TGTGCCAGCAGTGAAGGTCAGGGTGGGGCCAACGTCCTGACTTTC.